This T cell receptor (beta chain) was sequenced for a study of blood T cell repertoires in COVID-19. About the research overall: The United States, Italy and Spain provided the acute and convalescent COVID-19 samples. T cells, B-cell-depleted T cells, or PBMCs supplied cDNA or gDNA.

Original handling: How many nucleated cells were present was estimated from reference gene primer amplification. Method: immunoSEQ multiplex PCR; TCRdb's copy keeps in-frame clones and lacks some. V and J calls and clone size are those listed in that table; D and trimming were worked out from the DNA. The data show some 320,000 clones, approximately 85% seen once. J gave up 0 bases and V 4 bases, and 4 bases lay outside the gene matches. This CDR3 has 15 residues. Per germline, CDR1 SGHDT and CDR2 YYEEEE. The sequence came from a human donor in a cohort sampled during active COVID-19. The sequencing input was peripheral blood. The chain carries TRBV5-6 and TRBJ2-1, with TRBD1 matching over 7 bases. The CDR3 spells CASSNRGYSYNEQFF. The CDR3 DNA reads as TGTGCCAGCAGCAACAGGGGATACTCCTACAATGAGCAGTTCTTC. The whole variable domain, remainder taken from reference TRBV5-6 and TRBJ2-1, is DAGVTQSPTHLIKTRGQQVTLRCSPKSGHDTVSWYQQALGQGPQFIFQYYEEEERQRGNFPDRFSGHQFPNYSSELNVNALLLGDSALYLCASSNRGYSYNEQFFGPGTRLTVL.